This entry lists 22 T cell receptor beta chains sequenced from one sample in a study of CD8 T cells in ankylosing spondylitis. One entry per CDR3 protein, called by TCRdb with MiXCR from the 5' RACE reads. The sample contains 130,000 or so distinct CDR3 sequences, around 7% of which appear only once. The specimen was blood, either unsorted or a sorted T cell fraction (not recorded which). These receptor sequences come from a male donor with ankylosing spondylitis or in good health (not recorded which).

The chain is built from TRBV5-1 and TRBJ1-1, with D possibly matching TRBD1 (5 bases). The CDR3 sequence is 13 residues long. Germline values: CDR1 SGHRS, CDR2 YFSETQ. V gave up 6 bases and J gave up 8 bases, with 17 bases separating them. The DNA of the CDR3 is TGCGCCAGCACCGATTTCGTTGGGACCGAAGCTTTCTTT. This gives the protein CASTDFVGTEAFF.

This clonotype was found many times. V and J are TRBV12-3 or TRBV12-4 and TRBJ2-5, with 7 bases aligning to TRBD2. There are 15 residues in the CDR3. V lost 6 bases, J lost 1 base, and 8 bases stayed unmatched. The CDR3 DNA follows: TGTGCCAGCAGGCCCCTTAGCGGGCCCCAAGAGACCCAGTACTTC. As protein: CASRPLSGPQETQYF.

This clonotype has a count of ten or more. The chain joins TRBV6-4 to TRBJ2-3, with 8 positions matching TRBD2. V trimming: 2 bases; J trimming: 3 bases; junction bases outside the gene matches: 1. The CDR3 length is 14 residues. Germline values: CDR1 MRHNA, CDR2 SNTAGT. The CDR3 region has the DNA TGTGCCAGCAGTGACGCGGGAGGAACAGATACGCAGTATTTT. Its protein product is CASSDAGGTDTQYF.

This clonotype was observed many times. V gene TRBV7-2 combines with J gene TRBJ1-2, with a possible D match to TRBD1 (5 bases). The CDR3 length is 13 residues. CDR1 is SGHTA, CDR2 FQGNSA, per germline. V shed 1 base and J shed 6 bases, with 9 bases lying between them. The CDR3: CASSLGQLDGYTF. CDR3 DNA sequence: TGTGCCAGCAGCTTAGGACAGCTAGATGGCTACACCTTC.

Ten or more counts support this clonotype. The chain couples TRBV6-2 or TRBV6-3 to TRBJ1-5; the D is unclear. Germline V gives CDR1 MNHEY, CDR2 SVGEGT. The CDR3 consists of 14 residues. The V end lost 3 bases, the J end lost 1 base, and 7 bases lay between the germline ends. The CDR3 coding sequence is TGTGCCAGCAGTTATTGGTTCAGCAATCAGCCCCAGCATTTT. Translation gives CASSYWFSNQPQHF.

In its sample, this clonotype was seen many times. This chain joins TRBV4-2 and TRBJ2-6; D assignment may be TRBD1 or TRBD2 (5 bases each). The V and J ends lost 0 bases and 2 bases respectively, with 11 bases between them. CDR3 size: 17 residues. CDR1 is LGHNA and CDR2 is YNFKEQ in the germline V gene. The CDR3, as DNA: TGTGCCAGCAGCCAAGATCCTGAGGGGACTGGGGCCAACGTCCTGACTTTC. Protein: CASSQDPEGTGANVLTF.

This clonotype was observed at least ten times. This chain connects TRBV5-1 to TRBJ2-7; 8 nucleotides agree with TRBD1. With 2 bases clipped from V and 12 bases from J, the junction kept 25 bases outside the gene matches. Germline V gene sequence: CDR1 SGHRS, CDR2 YFSETQ. This CDR3 is 18 amino acids long. The CDR3 loop reads CASSLLAGTGRIPQRGYF. The CDR3 DNA is TGCGCCAGCAGCTTACTCGCCGGGACAGGCCGCATCCCTCAACGAGGGTACTTC.

This clonotype came up many times. CDR3 amino acids: CASSQELAGVAGELFF. The CDR3 bases are TGTGCCAGCAGCCAAGAACTAGCGGGAGTCGCCGGGGAGCTGTTTTTT. This chain links TRBV3-1 with TRBJ2-2, with 11 bases matching TRBD2. Trimming removed 0 bases from V and 6 bases from J; junction bases left unmatched: 3. The germline V gene encodes CDR1 LGHDT and CDR2 YNNKEL (reference sequence). The CDR3 has 16 residues.

In its sample, this clonotype was seen many times. The chain combines TRBV20-1 with TRBJ2-1; 13 bases map to TRBD2. The germline V gene encodes CDR1 DFQATT and CDR2 SNEGSKA (reference sequence). This CDR3 is 15 amino acids long. V shed 6 bases and J 7 bases; nucleotides not matched to a gene: 9. Here the CDR3 DNA reads TGCAGTGCCCCAGGACTAGCGGGAGATAATAATGAGCAGTTCTTC. Its translation is CSAPGLAGDNNEQFF.

This clonotype was seen a handful of times. The V and J genes are TRBV7-2 and TRBJ1-5; D gene unclear. CDR1 and CDR2 (germline): SGHTA, FQGNSA. The CDR3 runs to 13 residues. Trimming took 0 bases from V and 5 from J, leaving 5 bases between them. The CDR3 is CASSLASYQPQHF. The CDR3 DNA reads TGTGCCAGCAGCTTAGCCAGCTATCAGCCCCAGCATTTT.

This clonotype was seen a few times. The rearrangement links TRBV20-1 to TRBJ2-7; no clear D gene. CDR1 and CDR2 from the germline V gene are DFQATT and SNEGSKA (reference sequence). Trimming pared 3 bases from V and 0 bases from J, leaving 6 bases between. The CDR3 spans 12 residues. For the CDR3, the DNA is TGCAGTGCTAGGGCTAACTCCTACGAGCAGTACTTC. Protein: CSARANSYEQYF.

The chain has TRBV4-2 and TRBJ2-1; 9 bases line up with TRBD2. The CDR3 has 16 amino acids. The germline gives CDR1 LGHNA, CDR2 YNFKEQ. Trimming cost V 1 base and J 5 bases; bases outside gene matches: 6. The CDR3 loop reads CASSQAETSGNNEQFF. The CDR3 DNA follows: TGTGCCAGCAGCCAAGCTGAGACTAGCGGTAACAATGAGCAGTTCTTC.

There are many counts of this clonotype. This chain joins TRBV7-2 and TRBJ1-5, with no clear D. Trimming took 5 bases from V and 4 from J, leaving 21 bases between them. Germline lookup yields CDR1 SGHTA and CDR2 FQGNSA. This CDR3 spans 17 amino acids. CDR3 protein: CASSVSNLDLTNQPQHF. CDR3 bases: TGTGCCAGCAGCGTTTCAAACTTGGACCTTACTAATCAGCCCCAGCATTTT.

Ten or more counts support this clonotype. The chain couples TRBV12-3 or TRBV12-4 to TRBJ1-5; 10 bases match TRBD1. This CDR3 has 15 residues. V was pared by 1 base and J by 5 bases, with 2 bases of the junction left unmatched. The CDR3 here is CASSLGDRGYQPQHF. CDR3 DNA sequence: TGTGCCAGCAGTTTAGGGGACAGGGGCTATCAGCCCCAGCATTTT.

Ten or more counts support this clonotype. The J gene is TRBJ1-5, the V gene TRBV5-1, with no clear D. Trimming removed 7 bases from V and 0 bases from J, with 17 bases in between. Germline assignment: CDR1 SGHRS and CDR2 YFSETQ. The CDR3 runs 16 residues. This chain's CDR3 is CASEGTDANSNQPQHF. The DNA for the CDR3 is TGCGCCAGCGAGGGAACGGATGCCAATAGCAATCAGCCCCAGCATTTT.

This clonotype has a count of ten or more. The chain's CDR3 is CASSLSGQGNNEQYF. The CDR3 region has the DNA TGTGCCAGCAGTTTATCAGGACAGGGGAACAACGAGCAGTACTTC. J is TRBJ2-7 and V is TRBV28; TRBD1 aligns across 9 bases. This CDR3 has 15 amino acids. The trim removed 1 base at V and 5 bases at J, leaving 6 bases unmatched. Germline V gives CDR1 MDHEN, CDR2 SYDVKM.

This clonotype was observed many times. The chain carries TRBV20-1 and TRBJ2-1, with TRBD2 as a possible D gene (6 bases). The V gene lost 5 bases and the J gene lost 15 bases, with 14 bases spanning the gap. This CDR3 is built from 10 residues. CDR1 and CDR2 (germline): DFQATT, SNEGSKA (reference sequence). Written as DNA, the CDR3 is TGCAGTGCTTCCCGGGACTGGATGTTCTTC. The encoded protein is CSASRDWMFF.

This clonotype was seen many times. The V and J genes are TRBV20-1 and TRBJ2-1; D call uncertain. The germline V gene has CDR1 DFQATT and CDR2 SNEGSKA (reference sequence). Trimming pared 6 bases from V and 0 bases from J, leaving 6 bases between. This CDR3 has 12 residues. Here the CDR3 reads CSASLSYNEQFF. CDR3 nucleotides: TGCAGTGCGAGCCTCTCCTACAATGAGCAGTTCTTC.

Many counts were recorded for this clonotype. The chain has TRBV7-9 and TRBJ1-1, with D possibly TRBD1 on 6 matching bases. The CDR3 consists of 14 residues. The ends were cut back, 1 base at V and 4 bases at J, with 10 bases in the middle. The germline gives CDR1 SEHNR, CDR2 FQNEAQ (reference sequence). The CDR3 sequence is CASSLEGGSTEAFF. Written as DNA, the CDR3 is TGTGCCAGCAGCTTAGAGGGGGGGAGCACTGAAGCTTTCTTT.

Concerning this clonotype: Since a much larger clone is just one base distant, this may be a read error. The rearrangement joins TRBV10-3 to TRBJ2-7; possibly TRBD1 for D (6 bases). CDR1 is ENHRY, CDR2 SYGVKD, per germline. This CDR3 is 15 amino acids long. CDR3 sequence reads: CAISGRTEVSFEQYF. The CDR3 DNA reads TGTGCCATCAGTGGGAGGACAGAGGTCTCCTTCGAGCAGTACTTC.

This clonotype was observed at least ten times. This chain links TRBV20-1 with TRBJ1-6, with D maybe TRBD1 (6 bases). Germline CDR1 is DFQATT and CDR2 is SNEGSKA (reference sequence). The CDR3 sequence is 14 residues long. Between the trimmed V and J ends, which lost 3 bases and 10 bases, there was a span of 16 bases. In nucleotides, the CDR3 is TGCAGTGCTAGGGATCGCAGGGGAGGATCACCCCTCCACTTT. Translated, it gives CSARDRRGGSPLHF.

Many counts were recorded for this clonotype. This sequence joins TRBV5-1 and TRBJ2-1, with 8 bases identical to TRBD1. The germline V gene encodes CDR1 SGHRS and CDR2 YFSETQ. The CDR3 runs 14 residues. V dropped 7 bases and J dropped 5; count of bases not matched to a gene: 8. In DNA form, the CDR3 reads TGCGCCAGCCTGAAGACAGGGGCCGACAATGAGCAGTTCTTC. Its translation is CASLKTGADNEQFF.